This T cell receptor beta chain was recorded in a study of T-cell memory formation after mild COVID-19 (dated by TCRdb to the early 2020s). Background on the whole study: TCR sequence clusters from the two donors were found to be largely donor specific. The cohort comprised two young, previously healthy adult volunteers, one female and one male. In a couple of donors, T-cell clones that expanded and contracted after mild COVID-19 were followed by sequencing TCRalpha and TCRbeta repertoires longitudinally.

The investigation overall reported the following: Contracting CD4+ clones turned up mainly in the CM and EM memory subsets, whereas EMRA was where CD8+ clones were enriched. SARS-CoV-2 specificity of the second-wave clones peaking on day 37 was not confirmed. Clones that contracted from day 15 to 85 showed balanced CD4/CD8 phenotypes, whereas a second wave of clones that expanded from day 15 to 37 leaned towards CD4+. The study covered only a couple of mild cases, and larger cohorts including severe cases with pre-infection samples were considered necessary. The detection of some responding clones in pre-infection memory suggests that pre-existing cross-reactive memory T cells joined the SARS-CoV-2 response.

Note on this clonotype: Its binding antigen is unknown. No much larger clonotype is one base removed from it; base qualities were not supplied.

PBMCs were isolated by Ficoll-Paque density gradient centrifugation. The instrument was an Illumina NovaSeq 6000. TCRalpha and TCRbeta cDNA libraries were built by 5'RACE with constant-segment primers, adding sample barcodes and unique molecular identifiers. RNA was extracted from every sample with Trizol reagent. The libraries were amplified in two PCR steps, and the second step added a second sample barcode and Illumina TruSeq adapters. Libraries were sequenced on an Illumina NovaSeq with 2 x 150 bp paired-end reads. The original methods were these. The reads were demultiplexed and collapsed into UMI-guided consensus sequences using migec v1.2.7. Using mixcr v2.1.11, UMI consensuses were aligned to TRA and TRB V and J templates and then assembled into clonotypes. Expanded or contracted clonotypes were those called significant by both edgeR and NoisET, with noise models trained on biological replicates. For edgeR calls, a false discovery rate-adjusted p below 0.01 and a log2 fold-change threshold of 1 were applied. As an exploratory analysis of dynamics, max-normalized trajectories of the 1000 most abundant clonotypes were examined with PCA combined with hierarchical clustering. Each responding clone was given a CD4 or CD8 phenotype based on the CD4+ and CD8+ repertoires, which had been sequenced separately. The raw public data were reprocessed by TCRdb itself: fastp quality trimming at Q25, MiXCR clonotype calling, in-frame beta chains only. Entries are consolidated by CDR3 protein sequence, retaining the most common genes and DNA. The authors' filters were not applied to this entry. The sample table contains about 560,000 distinct CDR3 sequences; only one count was recorded for 20% to 25% of them. The ten biggest clones cover roughly 8.3% of the sample.

V is pruned by 4 bases and J by 6 bases, leaving 6 bases of the junction without a gene match. The CDR3 covers 15 residues, taking in both the cysteine and the phenylalanine. This entry keeps only the CDR3 DNA: 45 bases, framed from base 1. The germline V gene (reference sequence) specifies MNHEY as CDR1 and SMNVEV as CDR2. The sample comprised PBMCs or a T cell subset sorted from them (not recorded which). The sequence was collected from an adult woman who had mild COVID-19 (a few samples of this study predate the infection). The sample titles of this study are shuffled in the database, so cell type and time point are left out; the donor was told from shared clones. The rearrangement combines TRBV27 with TRBJ2-2; 9 central bases correspond to TRBD2. The bases are TGTGCCAGCAGTTCCGGACTAGCGCTCGCCGGGGAGCTGTTTTTT. Its coded protein is CASSSGLALAGELFF.